The 19 T cell receptor beta chains below come from one sample, sequenced in a study of vaccination and CD4 T cells after COVID-19. Their specific antigens are unknown. Treatment specified: roughly 11-day PBMC culture with coronavirus spike peptide pools or control peptides (ViraFEST assay). The Oncomine TCR Beta short-read assay was applied to DNA of cultured CD4+ T cells. In TCRdb, the PCR reads were re-called with MiXCR into one record per CDR3 protein. The table has about 7,100 distinct CDR3 sequences, around 62% seen once; the top ten hold 28%. The sample was CD4+ T cells from blood, cultured in vitro. Every receptor here comes from a human donor who had recovered from COVID-19.

This clonotype was found a few times. The rearrangement joins TRBV20-1 to TRBJ1-2; TRBD1 matches at 7 bases. This CDR3 has 14 residues. CDR1 is DFQATT and CDR2 is SNEGSKA in the germline V gene (reference sequence). V gave up 6 bases and J gave up 4 bases; unmatched junction bases: 11. The CDR3 DNA reads as TGCAGTGCCCCGAGCGGGACAGTCTTCTATGGCTACACCTTC. This sequence encodes CSAPSGTVFYGYTF.

CDR3 bases: TGTGCCAGCAGTACAGACAGGGGGGATACGCAGTATTTT. Amino acid sequence: CASSTDRGDTQYF. This rearrangement joins TRBV6-1 to TRBJ2-3; 9 nucleotides agree with TRBD1. The CDR3 has 13 amino acids. Trimming at V came to 5 bases and at J to 6 bases, leaving 3 bases not matched to a gene. Germline assignment: CDR1 MNHNS and CDR2 SASEGT.

V and J are TRBV6-1 and TRBJ1-1, with 8 bases matching TRBD1. The CDR3 sequence is 14 residues long. Looked up from germline, CDR1 is MNHNS and CDR2 is SASEGT. The J segment lost 11 bases and the V segment lost 4 bases, leaving 12 bases of the junction unmatched. The CDR3 spells CASSVNRQGTGAFF. The CDR3 DNA is TGTGCCAGCAGTGTAAACAGACAGGGGACGGGGGCTTTCTTT.

This clonotype occurred once. This CDR3 is CASRGLSNTEAFF. CDR3 in DNA: TGTGCCAGCAGGGGACTCTCGAACACTGAAGCTTTCTTT. The V call is TRBV6-2 or TRBV6-3, the J call TRBJ1-1, with a tentative D call TRBD1 (5 bases). The V end was cut by 6 bases, the J end by 1 base, with 9 bases between. This CDR3 is 13 amino acids long. Germline CDR1 is MNHEY and CDR2 is SVGEGT.

This clonotype was detected only a few times. V usage is TRBV19 and J usage is TRBJ2-2; D might be TRBD2 (7 bases). CDR3 length equals 16 residues. The germline V and J ends were trimmed by 3 bases and 5 bases, with 16 bases remaining between them. From germline, CDR1 is LNHDA and CDR2 SQIVND (reference sequence). The CDR3 loop reads CASSIHGGAVTGELFF. The CDR3 nucleotides are TGTGCCAGTAGTATCCATGGGGGGGCGGTGACCGGGGAGCTGTTTTTT.

This chain connects TRBV7-2 to TRBJ2-7; D is undetermined. Trimming took off 1 base at V and 3 bases at J, with 10 bases between the two ends. The CDR3 is 14 residues long. The germline V gene encodes CDR1 SGHTA and CDR2 FQGNSA. CDR3 in amino acids: CASSLDGLDYEQYF. The CDR3 DNA reads as TGTGCCAGCAGCTTAGACGGGCTCGACTACGAGCAGTACTTC.

In its sample, this clonotype was seen once. The genes are TRBV2 and TRBJ2-1, with 12 bases that match TRBD1. J lost 7 bases, V lost 8 bases, and 6 bases had no gene match. This CDR3 spans 14 amino acids. Germline loops: CDR1 SNHLY, CDR2 FYNNEI. The CDR3, as DNA: TGTGCCAGCGGGGGACAGGGGGCGCAAAATGAGCAGTTCTTC. Translating gives CASGGQGAQNEQFF.

The table lists this clonotype with a few counts. V usage is TRBV15 and J usage is TRBJ2-3; 12 nucleotides line up with TRBD2. With 4 bases clipped from V and 5 bases from J, the junction kept 7 bases outside the gene matches. Germline lookup yields CDR1 LNHNV and CDR2 YYDKDF (reference sequence). The CDR3 is made up of 16 amino acids. As DNA, the CDR3 is TGTGCCACCAGCAAGCTAGCGGGGGGGCTGGGAGATACGCAGTATTTT. Protein sequence: CATSKLAGGLGDTQYF. Supplemented by reference TRBV15 and TRBJ2-3, the full variable domain reads DAMVIQNPRYQVTQFGKPVTLSCSQTLNHNVMYWYQQKSSQAPKLLFHYYDKDFNNEADTPDNFQSRRPNTSFCFLDIRSPGLGDTAMYLCATSKLAGGLGDTQYFGPGTRLTVL.

This clonotype came up a few times. The V gene is TRBV7-2, the J gene TRBJ1-1; the D gene is possibly TRBD1 (5 bases). Germline assignment: CDR1 SGHTA and CDR2 FQGNSA. The V gene lost 11 bases and the J gene lost 1 base, with 14 bases spanning the gap. CDR3 length: 13 residues. This CDR3 reads CAAGRNRNTEAFF. In DNA, the CDR3 is TGTGCCGCGGGACGGAACAGGAACACTGAAGCTTTCTTT.

This clonotype has only a few counts. The gene calls are TRBV20-1 and TRBJ2-5; D might be TRBD2 (5 bases). Per germline, CDR1 DFQATT and CDR2 SNEGSKA (reference sequence). Trimming removed 0 bases at V and 0 bases at J, with 11 bases between. The CDR3 sequence is 15 residues long. The CDR3 is CSARDAGRDQETQYF. The CDR3 bases are TGCAGTGCTAGAGATGCGGGTAGGGACCAAGAGACCCAGTACTTC.

This clonotype is termed large. J is TRBJ2-3 and V is TRBV18, with a weak D call TRBD2 (6 bases). Germline values: CDR1 KGHSH, CDR2 LQKENI. CDR3 length: 18 residues. V was clipped by 6 bases and J by 0 bases, with 22 bases between them. The CDR3 is CASSPTRAGGTSTDTQYF. CDR3 bases: TGTGCCAGCTCCCCAACCCGTGCTGGCGGGACTAGCACAGATACGCAGTATTTT.

The J gene is TRBJ2-2, the V gene TRBV28; D gene ambiguous. V lost 5 bases and J 5 bases, leaving 12 bases between the germline ends. The CDR3 runs 14 residues. Germline V lookup: CDR1 MDHEN, CDR2 SYDVKM. CDR3 protein: CASSPPVGTGELFF. DNA for the CDR3: TGTGCCAGCAGTCCTCCCGTGGGGACCGGGGAGCTGTTTTTT.

This chain joins TRBV7-9 and TRBJ2-2, with unresolved D. The CDR3 runs to 15 residues. Germline V gene lookup returns CDR1 SEHNR and CDR2 FQNEAQ (reference sequence). The germline V and J ends were trimmed by 5 bases and 1 base, with 11 bases remaining between them. CDR3: CASSDPRRNTGELFF. CDR3 nucleotides: TGTGCCAGCAGCGACCCCAGGAGGAACACCGGGGAGCTGTTTTTT.

This clonotype was detected only a few times. The rearrangement uses TRBV7-8 and TRBJ1-2, with D tentatively TRBD1 (5 bases). CDR3 length: 13 residues. CDR1 SGHVS and CDR2 FQNEAQ come from the germline V gene. The ends were cut back, 2 bases at V and 8 bases at J, with 12 bases in the middle. This CDR3 is CASSLIRAGGYTF. The CDR3 DNA sequence: TGTGCCAGCAGCTTAATCAGGGCCGGGGGCTACACCTTC.

This clonotype is judged medium-sized. V and J are TRBV29-1 and TRBJ2-2; D is undetermined. The V gene lost 4 bases and the J gene lost 5 bases, with 17 bases spanning the gap. The CDR3 consists of 15 residues. Looked up from germline, CDR1 is SQVTM and CDR2 is ANQGSEA. The CDR3 DNA reads as TGCAGCGTTGCCGCCCTGAGGTCCTCAACCGGGGAGCTGTTTTTT. This gives the protein CSVAALRSSTGELFF.

The gene calls are TRBV24-1 and TRBJ1-5; maybe TRBD1 (5 bases). Germline loops: CDR1 KGHDR, CDR2 SFDVKD. V was trimmed by 2 bases and J by 9 bases, leaving 16 bases between them. CDR3 length: 15 amino acids. CDR3 region: CATSDSRDGLGPQHF. CDR3 DNA sequence: TGTGCCACCAGTGATTCACGGGACGGACTTGGGCCCCAGCATTTT.

The chain carries TRBV29-1 and TRBJ2-7, with 9 bases matching TRBD1. The CDR3 is made up of 12 amino acids. Germline-derived CDR1 and CDR2 are SQVTM and ANQGSEA. Unmatched junction bases numbered 4, after V lost 7 bases and J lost 3 bases. This chain's CDR3 is CSAVTGGYEQYF. CDR3 nucleotide sequence: TGCAGCGCCGTGACAGGGGGCTACGAGCAGTACTTC.

J is TRBJ2-7 and V is TRBV7-9; D assignment may be TRBD1 or TRBD2 (5 bases each). The germline V gene has CDR1 SEHNR and CDR2 FQNEAQ (reference sequence). Trimming took 5 bases from V and 11 from J, leaving 19 bases between them. The CDR3 length is 13 residues. CDR3 region: CASSQRGPERKYF. Here the CDR3 DNA reads TGTGCCAGCAGCCAACGGGGCCCGGAAAGAAAGTACTTC. The full variable domain, in which reference TRBV7-9 and TRBJ2-7 provide the parts outside the CDR3, is DTGVSQNPRHKITKRGQNVTFRCDPISEHNRLYWYRQTLGQGPEFLTYFQNEAQLEKSRLLSDRFSAERPKGSFSTLEIQRTEQGDSAMYLCASSQRGPERKYFGPGTRLTVT.

This clonotype was found once. V usage is TRBV4-1 and J usage is TRBJ1-5; tentative D call: TRBD1 (6 bases). Trimming took off 2 bases at V and 5 bases at J, with 13 bases between the two ends. This CDR3 comprises 15 residues. Germline CDR1 reads MGHRA; CDR2 reads YSYEKL. This chain's CDR3 is CASSQMDRIDQPQHF. For the CDR3, the DNA is TGCGCCAGCAGCCAAATGGACAGAATAGATCAGCCCCAGCATTTT.